This section outlines one T cell receptor (beta chain) sequence together with its context. The repertoire was sequenced with immunoSEQ multiplex PCR; TCRdb's copy has only in-frame clones and lacks some. The table shows under 200,000 clones, with around nine tenths occurring only once. This sample was included in a study of blood T cell repertoires in COVID-19. Whole-study context: Sites across the United States, Italy and Spain contributed samples from acute and convalescent COVID-19.

V dropped 4 bases and J dropped 6; count of bases not matched to a gene: 14. CDR3 length: 16 amino acids. Germline V gene data show CDR1 as SGHNT and CDR2 as YYREEE (reference sequence). Material: peripheral blood. The chain couples TRBV5-4 to TRBJ2-5; 8 bases agree with TRBD2. The clonotype originates from a man aged 50 to 60 who had recovered from COVID-19. Written as DNA, the CDR3 is TGTGCCAGCAGCCCCAATCAGGTAGCGGGGAAGAAGACCCAGTACTTC. As protein: CASSPNQVAGKKTQYF.